This T cell receptor (beta chain) originates from a study of human thymus T cells (dated by TCRdb to between 2020 and 2021). For the wider study: The study described the TCR alpha and beta repertoires in roughly 8 infant thymus samples and four matching peripheral blood samples. The cohort included more than 5 male and a couple of female infants, with donor ages spanning 7 to 244 days.

From the cysteine up to the phenylalanine, the CDR3 has a length of 15 residues. The entry retains the CDR3 DNA only, 45 bases that are in frame from base 1. V was cut back by 3 bases and J by 0 bases, leaving a gap of 8 bases between them. The germline V gene (reference sequence) sets CDR1 to LNHDA and CDR2 to SQIVND. Thymus tissue was obtained as surgical resects removed during corrective cardiac surgery. Donors were immunologically healthy infants undergoing open corrective cardiac surgery for congenital heart defects in Finland. Thymocytes were released mechanically from tissue and stored at -70 °C as pellets of roughly 9-32 million cells. A QIAsymphony instrument was used to extract genomic DNA from frozen cell pellets. In regard to this clone: The antigen it recognizes is unknown. No quality values exist for individual bases; no much larger clone is one base distant.

The paper's findings and limits, for the study overall: Both the thymic and the peripheral blood repertoires appeared to show biased V and J gene segment usage. According to the related research, thymic TCR repertoires were highly overlapping among unrelated individuals. Thymus samples yielded on average around 810,000 unique TCRB clonotypes, compared with 80,000 to 85,000 from blood samples.

The immunoSEQ multiplex PCR assay was used to amplify the TCRB and TCRAD loci from a standardized amount of quality-controlled genomic DNA. The amplicons spanned the V(D)J region and were long enough to cover the CDR3 and allow V and J genes to be identified. Amplicon sequencing was performed on an Illumina platform through the commercial immunoSEQ service. Per the source publication's procedure: Primer bias and sequencing errors were corrected using previously described methods, and TCRAD and TCRB definitions followed the IMGT database. The repertoires were analysed using immunoSEQ Analyzer 3.0 and VDJTools for basic statistics, V/J segment usage, diversity estimates, rarefaction and pairwise overlap. Diversity was estimated with Chao1, ChaoE, Efron-Thisted, Shannon and inverse Simpson indices, and also on datasets down-sampled to the smallest sample. Repertoire overlap used strict matching of CDR3 nucleotide sequence, V gene and J gene, with Jaccard-based multidimensional scaling clustering. TCRdb carries this immuneACCESS record with in-frame sequences only. Its versions omit some clonotypes, under half of them owing to an unresolved V gene in the studies checked, with the rest unexplained. The D gene and trimming were derived from the DNA, and the V and J assignments and clone size from that table. The sample has tens of thousands of clones on record, 90% to 95% of them singletons. About 0.03% of the sample comes from the top ten.

This clonotype was obtained from a girl under three years old with a congenital heart defect but otherwise immunologically healthy. This chain joins TRBV19 to TRBJ1-4; no confident D gene assignment can be made. The sequenced material came from thymus tissue. The nucleotide sequence reads TGTGCCAGTAGTATCGGACGGTCAACTAATGAAAAACTGTTTTTT. Its coded protein is CASSIGRSTNEKLFF. Full variable domain (CDR3 extended with the reference TRBV19 and TRBJ1-4 proteins): DGGITQSPKYLFRKEGQNVTLSCEQNLNHDAMYWYRQDPGQGLRLIYYSQIVNDFQKGDIAEGYSVSREKKESFPLTVTSAQKNPTAFYLCASSIGRSTNEKLFFGSGTQLSVL.